The 23 T cell receptor beta chains listed next were all sequenced from one sample in a study of blood T cell repertoires in COVID-19. Assay used: immunoSEQ multiplex PCR; TCRdb lists only in-frame clones, some missing. This sample has about 280,000 clones, with roughly 90% found just once. The sequenced material came from peripheral blood. Receptors originate from a woman in her 70s with COVID-19, enrolled during active disease.

The V and J genes are TRBV7-2 and TRBJ2-5; TRBD1 is a possible D gene (5 bases). Trimming shortened V by 2 bases and J by 5 bases, and 15 bases separated the two germline ends. This CDR3 has 15 amino acids. The germline CDR1 and CDR2 sequences are SGHTA and FQGNSA. Here the CDR3 reads CASSLKGSGRETQYF. DNA of the CDR3: TGTGCCAGCAGCTTAAAAGGCTCAGGGCGGGAGACCCAGTACTTC.

This rearrangement joins TRBV24-1 to TRBJ2-1; tentatively, D is TRBD1 (5 bases). This CDR3 region has 15 residues. Looked up from germline, CDR1 is KGHDR and CDR2 is SFDVKD. The germline V and J ends were trimmed by 6 bases and 3 bases, with 14 bases remaining between them. The CDR3 region is CATSTTGPNYNEQFF. As DNA, the CDR3 is TGTGCCACCAGTACCACAGGACCGAACTACAATGAGCAGTTCTTC.

This clone was observed a single time. The chain links TRBV7-2 to TRBJ1-1; D is unresolved. This CDR3 is 13 amino acids long. Germline loops: CDR1 SGHTA, CDR2 FQGNSA. V lost 5 bases to trimming and J lost 4 bases, with 11 bases between them. As DNA, the CDR3 is TGTGCCAGCAGCCCGCAACCAGGCACTGAAGCTTTCTTT. Encoded protein: CASSPQPGTEAFF.

The CDR3 loop is CASSSLTSGGAHEQFF. Here the CDR3 DNA reads TGCGCCAGCAGCTCCCTGACTAGCGGGGGGGCCCATGAGCAGTTCTTC. The V call is TRBV5-1, the J call TRBJ2-1; 14 bases agree with TRBD2. The CDR3 totals 16 residues. With V trimmed by 3 bases and J by 8 bases, 7 bases remained unmatched. Germline CDR1 reads SGHRS; CDR2 reads YFSETQ.

The V call is TRBV2, the J call TRBJ1-1, with D maybe TRBD1 (5 bases). The CDR3 loop spans 11 amino acids. In germline, CDR1 is SNHLY, CDR2 FYNNEI. V shed 4 bases and J shed 11 bases, with 11 bases lying between them. CDR3 coding DNA: TGTGCCAGCAGTGTTATCGGGGGGGCTTTCTTT. This gives the protein CASSVIGGAFF.

This chain connects TRBV28 to TRBJ1-2; 11 nucleotides align to TRBD1. Germline assignment: CDR1 MDHEN and CDR2 SYDVKM. The CDR3 loop spans 14 amino acids. The CDR3 sequence is CAGQNPGQGGGYTF. In DNA form, the CDR3 reads TGTGCGGGCCAAAACCCGGGACAGGGGGGAGGCTACACCTTC.

The chain employs TRBV7-2 and TRBJ1-2, with TRBD1 matching over 10 bases. J was trimmed by 13 bases and V by 6 bases; bases with no gene match: 14. CDR1 and CDR2 from the germline V gene are SGHTA and FQGNSA. CDR3 size: 14 residues. Written as DNA, the CDR3 is TGTGCCAGCAGTTCCCAGACAGGGGGCTATTGGGGCACCTTC. Amino acid sequence: CASSSQTGGYWGTF. The full variable domain, rest sourced from reference TRBV7-2 and TRBJ1-2, is GAGVSQSPSNKVTEKGKDVELRCDPISGHTALYWYRQSLGQGLEFLIYFQGNSAPDKSGLPSDRFSAERTGGSVSTLTIQRTQQEDSAVYLCASSSQTGGYWGTFGSGTRLTVV.

The rearrangement links TRBV5-1 to TRBJ1-4; 11 nucleotides match TRBD1. Germline V gene sequence: CDR1 SGHRS, CDR2 YFSETQ. The CDR3 spans 15 residues. The J segment lost 7 bases and the V segment lost 4 bases, leaving 6 bases of the junction unmatched. The CDR3 DNA reads as TGCGCCAGCAGCACGGGGACAGGGGGAAGTGAAAAACTGTTTTTT. Translating gives CASSTGTGGSEKLFF.

The chain links TRBV5-1 to TRBJ1-6; 7 bases map to TRBD1. V shed 0 bases and J 6 bases; nucleotides not matched to a gene: 3. The length of the CDR3 is 15 residues. From germline, CDR1 is SGHRS and CDR2 YFSETQ. The CDR3 protein is CASSLGAGGNSPLHF. CDR3 bases: TGCGCCAGCAGCTTGGGGGCAGGGGGTAATTCACCCCTCCACTTT.

The rearrangement joins TRBV20-1 to TRBJ1-2; D not certain. CDR1 and CDR2 from the germline V gene are DFQATT and SNEGSKA (reference sequence). V lost 6 bases, J lost 7 bases, and 12 bases lay in between. The CDR3 loop spans 11 amino acids. Written as DNA, the CDR3 is TGCAGTGCGAGACCCCCGGGTGGCTACACCTTC. It translates to CSARPPGGYTF.

The chain carries TRBV30 and TRBJ1-2, with 9 bases fitting TRBD1. Germline loops: CDR1 GTSNPN, CDR2 SVGIG (reference sequence). This CDR3 spans 15 amino acids. V shed 2 bases and J 5 bases; nucleotides not matched to a gene: 9. The CDR3 sequence: CAWSTPRQGEYGYTF. The CDR3 coding sequence is TGTGCCTGGAGTACCCCTCGACAGGGGGAATATGGCTACACCTTC.

The chain links TRBV20-1 to TRBJ2-7, with 8 positions matching TRBD2. The ends lost 3 bases at V and 4 bases at J; junction bases unmatched: 5. Per germline, CDR1 DFQATT and CDR2 SNEGSKA (reference sequence). The CDR3 consists of 13 residues. The CDR3 DNA follows: TGCAGTGCTAGTCCCGGGGGGGCATACGAGCAGTACTTC. This sequence encodes CSASPGGAYEQYF.

The chain joins TRBV19 to TRBJ1-5; 8 nucleotides align to TRBD1. Per the germline V gene, CDR1 is LNHDA and CDR2 is SQIVND (reference sequence). V lost 2 bases and J lost 7; bases outside the gene matches: 10. This CDR3 spans 16 amino acids. This CDR3 is CASSINTGGQRQPQHF. For the CDR3, the DNA is TGTGCCAGTAGTATAAATACAGGGGGGCAGAGGCAGCCCCAGCATTTT.

In this sample, this clone turned up a few times. The chain carries TRBV2 and TRBJ1-2; 7 bases are shared with TRBD1. This CDR3 has 11 residues. The V gene end was trimmed by 6 bases and the J gene end by 13 bases; junction bases not matched to a gene: 8. Per germline, CDR1 SNHLY and CDR2 FYNNEI. The chain's CDR3 is CASRVRDSGTF. CDR3 DNA: TGTGCCAGCAGAGTTAGGGACAGCGGCACCTTC.

The V call is TRBV4-1, the J call TRBJ1-2, with no clear D. V was shortened by 4 bases and J by 6 bases, with 18 bases between the two germline ends. This CDR3 comprises 15 residues. Germline V gives CDR1 MGHRA, CDR2 YSYEKL. The CDR3 bases are TGCGCCAGCAGCCGTCCGGAGGGAAATGTCGATGGCTACACCTTC. Translating it yields CASSRPEGNVDGYTF.

The rearrangement joins TRBV10-3 to TRBJ1-1; D not resolved. The CDR3 is 14 amino acids. With 8 bases removed from V and 3 bases from J, the gap between germline ends came to 16 bases. The germline CDR1 and CDR2 sequences are ENHRY and SYGVKD. The CDR3 DNA follows: TGTGCCATCGCTCAAGAGTGGGAGGACACTGAAGCTTTCTTT. Translated, it gives CAIAQEWEDTEAFF.

J is TRBJ2-5 and V is TRBV11-2; D gene unclear. Germline CDR1 SGHAT, CDR2 FQNNGV. With 3 bases removed from V and 2 bases from J, the gap between germline ends came to 10 bases. The CDR3 has 14 residues. CDR3 sequence reads: CASSFLQKQETQYF. In DNA form, the CDR3 reads TGTGCCAGCAGCTTTTTACAGAAACAAGAGACCCAGTACTTC.

This chain joins TRBV3-1 (or the pseudogene TRBV3-2) and TRBJ1-5; 8 positions agree with TRBD1. The V gene end was trimmed by 2 bases and the J gene end by 2 bases; junction bases not matched to a gene: 2. The CDR3 extends over 15 amino acids. Looked up from germline, CDR1 is LGHDT and CDR2 is YNNKEL (reference sequence). The CDR3 sequence is CASSQRGQGNQPQHF. The CDR3 DNA follows: TGTGCCAGCAGCCAACGGGGACAGGGCAATCAGCCCCAGCATTTT.

J is TRBJ2-7 and V is TRBV28; possible D gene TRBD1, 6 bases. The ends were cut back, 7 bases at V and 2 bases at J, with 24 bases in the middle. The germline gives CDR1 MDHEN, CDR2 SYDVKM. This CDR3 spans 17 amino acids. DNA for the CDR3: TGTGCCAGCAATCTTTCCCCGGACAGATTGAAAACCTACGAGCAGTACTTC. This codes for CASNLSPDRLKTYEQYF.

V gene TRBV7-2 combines with J gene TRBJ2-3; TRBD2 agrees at 7 bases. Germline CDR1 SGHTA, CDR2 FQGNSA. V was clipped by 0 bases and J by 2 bases; unmatched bases: 8. The CDR3 has 17 amino acids. The CDR3 nucleotides read TGTGCCAGCAGCTTAGCACCTGGACTAGTTGACACAGATACGCAGTATTTT. Its protein is CASSLAPGLVDTDTQYF.

CDR3 nucleotide sequence: TGTGCCTGGGATACTAACTATGGCTACACCTTC. Amino acids: CAWDTNYGYTF. V gene TRBV30 combines with J gene TRBJ1-2; D gene unclear. CDR3 length equals 11 residues. Trimming took off 5 bases at V and 0 bases at J, with 4 bases between the two ends. Germline CDR1 is GTSNPN and CDR2 is SVGIG (reference sequence).

The gene calls are TRBV7-8 and TRBJ1-2; 11 nucleotides match TRBD1. The V segment lost 5 bases and the J segment 8 bases; nucleotides outside the gene matches: 10. The germline gives CDR1 SGHVS, CDR2 FQNEAQ. CDR3 length: 15 amino acids. The CDR3: CASSLGGQGAKGYTF. In DNA form, the CDR3 reads TGTGCCAGCAGCCTAGGAGGACAGGGGGCTAAGGGCTACACCTTC. The whole variable domain, remainder taken from reference TRBV7-8 and TRBJ1-2, is GAGVSQSPRYKVAKRGQDVALRCDPISGHVSLFWYQQALGQGPEFLTYFQNEAQLDKSGLPSDRFFAERPEGSVSTLKIQRTQQEDSAVYLCASSLGGQGAKGYTFGSGTRLTVV.

This sequence joins TRBV7-9 and TRBJ2-3; TRBD1 matches at 9 bases. V shed 6 bases, J shed 4 bases, and the junction held 5 bases outside the gene matches. The CDR3 sequence is 14 residues long. Germline CDR1 SEHNR, CDR2 FQNEAQ (reference sequence). The CDR3 is CASSLGQGSDTQYF. Written as DNA, the CDR3 is TGTGCCAGCAGTCTTGGACAGGGGTCAGATACGCAGTATTTT. The full variable domain, rest sourced from reference TRBV7-9 and TRBJ2-3, is DTGVSQNPRHKITKRGQNVTFRCDPISEHNRLYWYRQTLGQGPEFLTYFQNEAQLEKSRLLSDRFSAERPKGSFSTLEIQRTEQGDSAMYLCASSLGQGSDTQYFGPGTRLTVL.